The 9 T cell receptor beta chains listed next were all sequenced from one sample in a study of human T cells and chemical hapten exposure (dated by TCRdb to the early 2020s). Library preparation employed RACE. Sequenced using a NextSeq 500. In-frame beta chains were kept once TCRdb had trimmed the public reads at Q25 with fastp and called clones with MiXCR. For every CDR3 protein sequence, its rows merge into one entry that carries the most common genes and DNA. The sample has 250,000 or so distinct CDR3 sequences on record, almost 8% of them singletons. 1.2% of the sample is in the top ten clones. Taken with the paper, the label for time point translates to: pre-sensitization, week 0. Read against the paper, the sample's treatment or condition label means: therapeutic diphenylcyclopropenone sensitization with weekly scalp DPC. This material consisted of whole blood, taken in connection with sensitization to the hapten diphenylcyclopropenone (DPC). The receptors originated from a young man with alopecia areata. Some clones in this sample may be carry-over from other donors' samples.

The chain combines TRBV9 with TRBJ2-3; TRBD1 aligns across 9 bases. The V gene end was trimmed by 0 bases and the J gene end by 4 bases; junction bases not matched to a gene: 3. Germline V gives CDR1 SGDLS, CDR2 YYNGEE. The CDR3 runs 15 residues. The CDR3 sequence is CASSVAGQGPDTQYF. The CDR3 DNA reads as TGTGCCAGCAGCGTAGCGGGACAGGGACCAGATACGCAGTATTTT.

This clonotype was observed a handful of times. The CDR3: CATSKWGKPTDTQYF. The DNA for the CDR3 is TGTGCCACCAGTAAATGGGGCAAGCCAACAGATACGCAGTATTTT. The J gene is TRBJ2-3, the V gene TRBV24-1; maybe TRBD1 (5 bases). Germline CDR1 is KGHDR and CDR2 is SFDVKD. This CDR3 spans 15 amino acids. The ends were cut back, 6 bases at V and 3 bases at J, with 15 bases in the middle.

This clonotype was seen more than once but under ten times. This chain joins TRBV29-1 and TRBJ1-2; perhaps TRBD1 as D (5 bases). Trimming cost V 4 bases and J 7 bases, with 16 bases left between them. Per germline, CDR1 SQVTM and CDR2 ANQGSEA. This CDR3 has 13 residues. This CDR3 reads CSVVVREGFGYTF. In DNA form, the CDR3 reads TGCAGCGTTGTCGTCAGGGAAGGGTTTGGCTACACCTTC.

This clonotype turned up a few times. The chain uses TRBV25-1 and TRBJ2-5; 9 nucleotides agree with TRBD1. Germline V lookup: CDR1 MGHDK, CDR2 SYGVNS. The CDR3 is 17 residues long. The ends lost 0 bases at V and 8 bases at J; junction bases unmatched: 13. This chain's CDR3 is CASSEYRGTGFEETQYF. The CDR3 nucleotides read TGTGCCAGCAGTGAATATAGAGGGACAGGGTTTGAGGAAACCCAGTACTTC.

This clonotype was found a few times. The V and J genes are TRBV3-1 and TRBJ2-7, with 8 bases lining up with TRBD1. In germline, CDR1 is LGHDT, CDR2 YNNKEL (reference sequence). V shed 3 bases, J shed 3 bases, and the junction held 4 bases outside the gene matches. This CDR3 region has 14 residues. This CDR3 is CASSHGQGHYEQYF. DNA of the CDR3: TGTGCCAGCAGCCACGGACAGGGACACTACGAGCAGTACTTC.

The chain joins TRBV24-1 to TRBJ1-5; D may be TRBD1 (6 bases). Germline assignment: CDR1 KGHDR and CDR2 SFDVKD. The CDR3 contains 16 residues. Trimming removed 2 bases at V and 6 bases at J, with 16 bases between. For the CDR3, the DNA is TGTGCCACCAGTGATTCCCGGGACAACCACCGTCAGCCCCAGCATTTT. It yields the protein CATSDSRDNHRQPQHF.

This clonotype was picked up a small number of times. This chain connects TRBV6-5 to TRBJ1-2; maybe TRBD1 (6 bases). This CDR3 has 17 residues. From germline, CDR1 is MNHEY and CDR2 SVGAGI. The V end lost 0 bases, the J end lost 6 bases, and 20 bases lay between the germline ends. CDR3 protein: CASSYSYGAGQPNGYTF. CDR3 DNA sequence: TGTGCCAGCAGTTACTCGTACGGGGCAGGACAGCCGAATGGCTACACCTTC.

This clonotype has only a few counts. The chain recombines TRBV7-2 with TRBJ2-3; D is uncertain. Germline-derived CDR1 and CDR2 are SGHTA and FQGNSA. Trimming took 5 bases from V and 2 from J, leaving 8 bases between them. CDR3 length equals 13 residues. CDR3 bases: TGTGCCAGCAGCCCAGTATACACAGATACGCAGTATTTT. Its translation: CASSPVYTDTQYF. Together with reference TRBV7-2 and TRBJ2-3, the CDR3 gives the full variable domain: GAGVSQSPSNKVTEKGKDVELRCDPISGHTALYWYRQSLGQGLEFLIYFQGNSAPDKSGLPSDRFSAERTGGSVSTLTIQRTQQEDSAVYLCASSPVYTDTQYFGPGTRLTVL.

This clonotype was counted only a few times. The chain combines TRBV20-1 with TRBJ2-3; 9 bases line up with TRBD2. Germline-derived CDR1 and CDR2 are DFQATT and SNEGSKA (reference sequence). With 7 bases clipped from V and 1 base from J, the junction kept 3 bases outside the gene matches. There are 13 residues in the CDR3. CDR3 sequence: CSGIAGGTDTQYF. Here the CDR3 DNA reads TGCAGTGGGATAGCGGGGGGCACAGATACGCAGTATTTT.